This T cell receptor (beta chain) was observed in a study of cytomegalovirus exposure and HLA in healthy donors. The V and J ends lost 6 bases and 5 bases respectively, with 7 bases between them. The CDR3 has 11 amino acids. Germline CDR1 reads MNHEY; CDR2 reads SVGAGI. Amplification used 60 Vbeta primers and 13 Jbeta primers. Here immunoSEQ multiplex PCR was the method, and the copy in TCRdb shows in-frame clones only, minus some. The sample lists over 200,000 clones, 77% occurring once. Overall study results and limits: Reports described diagnosis of cytomegalovirus status by the classifier as highly specific and sensitive. The study assumed roughly uniform donor sequencing depth for presence/absence analyses. Sequencing likely produced, as an artifact, a cluster of highly shared sequence variants.

This clone was recorded only once. Its antigen is unknown. Material: PBMCs. The sequence came from a woman between 55 and 75 years old in good health and CMV-seropositive. The V and J genes are TRBV6-5 and TRBJ1-1; D call uncertain. The DNA for the CDR3 is TGTGCCAGCAGGGTCGGGACTGAAGCTTTCTTT. Translating gives CASRVGTEAFF.